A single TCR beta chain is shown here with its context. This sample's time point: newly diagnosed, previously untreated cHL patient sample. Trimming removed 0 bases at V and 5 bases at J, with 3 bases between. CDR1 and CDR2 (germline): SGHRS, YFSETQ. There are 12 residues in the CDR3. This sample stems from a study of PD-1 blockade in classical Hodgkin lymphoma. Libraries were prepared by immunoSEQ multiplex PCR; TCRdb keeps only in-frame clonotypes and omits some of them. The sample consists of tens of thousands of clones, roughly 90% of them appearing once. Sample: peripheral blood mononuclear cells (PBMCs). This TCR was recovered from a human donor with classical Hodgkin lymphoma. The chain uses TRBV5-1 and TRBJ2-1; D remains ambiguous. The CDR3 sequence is CASSLENNEQFF. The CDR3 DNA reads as TGCGCCAGCAGCTTGGAGAACAATGAGCAGTTCTTC.